A single sample gave rise to the 11 T cell receptor beta chains below, sequenced in a study of T cell repertoires and HLA-DP antigens. The repertoire was sequenced with immunoSEQ multiplex PCR; TCRdb's copy has only in-frame clones and lacks some. The repertoire has around 100,000 clones, around 92% of them found once; the top ten carry approximately 0.25%. Their recognized antigens are unknown. Sequenced: CD4+ T cells from PBMCs. These receptor sequences come from a woman aged 18-29 years in good health and CMV-seronegative.

This CDR3 is CASSRECRGGAPRDYGYTF. The CDR3 region has the DNA TGTGCCAGCAGTCGCGAGTGCCGGGGGGGGGCGCCACGGGACTATGGCTACACCTTC. The chain combines TRBV27 with TRBJ1-2; tentative D call: TRBD1 (6 bases). V dropped 5 bases and J dropped 3 bases, with 28 bases sitting between them. CDR1 MNHEY and CDR2 SMNVEV come from the germline V gene (reference sequence). This CDR3 is built from 19 residues.

The chain couples TRBV28 to TRBJ2-7; no definite D call. This CDR3 is built from 13 residues. V lost 4 bases to trimming and J lost 5 bases, with 12 bases between them. The V gene's germline CDR1 is MDHEN and CDR2 SYDVKM. CDR3 nucleotide sequence: TGTGCCAGCAGTTCGGGCCTTCCCGACGAGCAGTACGTC. This gives the protein CASSSGLPDEQYV.

The chain recombines TRBV28 with TRBJ1-5, with 8 nucleotides matching TRBD1. The CDR3 consists of 16 residues. In germline, CDR1 is MDHEN, CDR2 SYDVKM. Trimming took 6 bases from V and 4 from J; bases not matched to a gene: 11. This chain's CDR3 is CASSHGVGQGNQPQHF. The DNA of the CDR3 is TGTGCCAGCAGCCACGGGGTAGGACAGGGTAATCAGCCCCAGCATTTT.

V and J are TRBV5-5 and TRBJ2-7; no firm D call. The CDR3 totals 15 residues. V was cut by 2 bases and J by 0 bases, with 12 bases left in between. From germline, CDR1 is SGHKS and CDR2 YYEKEE (reference sequence). DNA for the CDR3: TGTGCCAGCAGCTTAGAAGGCTCCGACTCCTACGAGCAGTACTTC. Its translation is CASSLEGSDSYEQYF.

With respect to this clone: One junction end disagrees with the germline gene, perhaps due to a read error. The V call is TRBV4-2, the J call TRBJ2-3; possible D gene TRBD2, 5 bases. Germline values: CDR1 LGHNA, CDR2 YNFKEQ. The CDR3 totals 15 residues. CDR3 region: CASTAGEASIDTQYF. Here the CDR3 DNA reads TGTGCCAGCACCGCCGGTGAGGCTAGCATAGATACGCAGTATTTT.

V is TRBV7-3 and J is TRBJ2-3; D uncertain. CDR1 is SGHTA and CDR2 is FQGTGA in the germline V gene. This CDR3 comprises 14 residues. V was cut by 2 bases and J by 4 bases, with 10 bases left in between. The CDR3 DNA reads TGTGCCAGCAGCTTACAGAGCTTCCCAGATACGCAGTATTTT. Translated, it gives CASSLQSFPDTQYF.

The chain employs TRBV15 and TRBJ2-2; a weak D match, TRBD2 (6 bases). V gave up 1 base and J gave up 1 base, with 10 bases separating them. Germline V gene lookup returns CDR1 LNHNV and CDR2 YYDKDF (reference sequence). The CDR3 is 16 amino acids. The CDR3 protein is CATSRVAGLNTGELFF. Written as DNA, the CDR3 is TGTGCCACCAGCAGAGTTGCGGGATTGAACACCGGGGAGCTGTTTTTT.

The chain's CDR3 is CASSQFRTGRVDTIYF. The CDR3, as DNA: TGTGCCAGCAGCCAATTTAGGACAGGCCGCGTTGACACCATATATTTT. This chain uses TRBV14 with TRBJ1-3; 7 positions match TRBD1. This CDR3 is built from 16 residues. Per the germline V gene, CDR1 is SGHDN and CDR2 is FVKESK. V lost 2 bases to trimming and J lost 8 bases; unmatched junction nucleotides: 12.

The chain joins TRBV5-1 to TRBJ1-2, with D possibly matching TRBD1 (6 bases). V was cut by 4 bases and J by 10 bases, with 20 bases left in between. The CDR3 contains 14 residues. The germline V gene has CDR1 SGHRS and CDR2 YFSETQ. CDR3 in amino acids: CASSLIPGQNSYTF. The CDR3 DNA follows: TGCGCCAGCAGCCTAATCCCGGGACAAAATTCCTACACCTTC. The complete variable domain, with remaining parts taken from reference TRBV5-1 and TRBJ1-2, reads KAGVTQTPRYLIKTRGQQVTLSCSPISGHRSVSWYQQTPGQGLQFLFEYFSETQRNKGNFPGRFSGRQFSNSRSEMNVSTLELGDSALYLCASSLIPGQNSYTFGSGTRLTVV.

V gene TRBV5-1 combines with J gene TRBJ1-1; a weak D match, TRBD1 (5 bases). The CDR3 covers 15 residues. V was pared by 4 bases and J by 1 base, with 14 bases between. The germline V gene has CDR1 SGHRS and CDR2 YFSETQ. Here the CDR3 reads CASSAAGRGNTEAFF. CDR3 sequence (DNA): TGCGCCAGCAGCGCCGCGGGGCGCGGGAACACTGAAGCTTTCTTT.

This clone was detected only a few times. The chain has TRBV10-3 and TRBJ1-1; D is uncertain. With 1 base removed from V and 1 base from J, the gap between germline ends came to 7 bases. This CDR3 region has 14 residues. The germline V gene encodes CDR1 ENHRY and CDR2 SYGVKD. CDR3 sequence: CAISEFLGNTEAFF. The CDR3 DNA reads TGTGCCATCAGTGAGTTCCTAGGGAACACTGAAGCTTTCTTT.